One and the same sample provided the 4 T cell receptor beta chains below, sequenced in a study of T-cell memory formation after mild COVID-19. TCRdb passed the 5' RACE reads through MiXCR, listing each CDR3 protein once. The sample consists of a few hundred thousand distinct CDR3 sequences, under 20% of them appearing once. The source material was PBMCs or a T cell subset sorted from them (not recorded which). These receptors were taken from a man younger than 35 who had mild COVID-19 (a few samples of this study predate the infection). Cell type and time point are not known.

The rearrangement joins TRBV6-5 to TRBJ2-7; tentatively, D is TRBD2 (7 bases). The V end was cut by 4 bases, the J end by 0 bases, with 10 bases between. Looked up from germline, CDR1 is MNHEY and CDR2 is SVGAGI. The CDR3 spans 14 residues. CDR3 protein: CASSWAGASYEQYF. The CDR3 DNA reads as TGTGCCAGCAGTTGGGCGGGGGCCTCCTACGAGCAGTACTTC.

J is TRBJ2-7 and V is TRBV4-2, with TRBD1 identical over 10 bases. In germline, CDR1 is LGHNA, CDR2 YNFKEQ. CDR3 length: 16 amino acids. The V gene end was trimmed by 0 bases and the J gene end by 2 bases; junction bases not matched to a gene: 4. CDR3 protein: CASSQDLGQGAYEQYV. The CDR3 region has the DNA TGTGCCAGCAGCCAAGACCTCGGACAGGGGGCCTACGAGCAGTACGTC.

V usage is TRBV20-1 and J usage is TRBJ1-5; possible D gene TRBD1, 6 bases. This CDR3 has 14 amino acids. V lost 3 bases to trimming and J lost 0 bases, with 9 bases between them. Germline CDR1 reads DFQATT; CDR2 reads SNEGSKA (reference sequence). The CDR3 protein is CSARDSNSNQPQHF. The CDR3 DNA follows: TGCAGTGCTAGGGACAGCAATAGCAATCAGCCCCAGCATTTT.

This clonotype was counted between two and nine times. The chain recombines TRBV30 with TRBJ2-5; the D gene is possibly TRBD2 (5 bases). CDR3 length: 12 residues. V dropped 4 bases and J dropped 3 bases, with 9 bases sitting between them. Per the germline V gene, CDR1 is GTSNPN and CDR2 is SVGIG (reference sequence). The CDR3 loop reads CAWKEGEETQYF. In nucleotides, the CDR3 is TGTGCCTGGAAAGAGGGAGAAGAGACCCAGTACTTC.